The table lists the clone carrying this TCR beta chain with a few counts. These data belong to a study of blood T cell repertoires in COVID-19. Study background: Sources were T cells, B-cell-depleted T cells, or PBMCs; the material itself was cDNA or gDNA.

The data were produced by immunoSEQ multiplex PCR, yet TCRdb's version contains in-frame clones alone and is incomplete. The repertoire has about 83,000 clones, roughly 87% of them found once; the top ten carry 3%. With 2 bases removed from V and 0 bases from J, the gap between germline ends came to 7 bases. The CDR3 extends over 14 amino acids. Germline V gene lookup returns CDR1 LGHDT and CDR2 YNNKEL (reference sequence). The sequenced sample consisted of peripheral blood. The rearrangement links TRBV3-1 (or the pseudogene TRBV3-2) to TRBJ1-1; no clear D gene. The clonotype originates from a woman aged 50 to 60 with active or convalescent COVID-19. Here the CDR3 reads CASSQMAVNTEAFF. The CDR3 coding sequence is TGTGCCAGCAGCCAAATGGCAGTGAACACTGAAGCTTTCTTT.